The next 19 T cell receptor beta chains were all read from a single sample in a study of T cell responses to AZD1222 COVID-19 vaccine. Repertoires were generated with immunoSEQ multiplex PCR, while TCRdb's copy carries only in-frame clones and drops some. The top ten clones hold over 4% of a sample with approximately 93,000 clones, roughly 90% of them seen once. Specimen: peripheral blood, collected 28 days after the second AZD1222 dose. These TCRs come from an adult who received the AZD1222 COVID-19 vaccine.

V gene TRBV7-8 combines with J gene TRBJ2-1; D unclear. The V end lost 2 bases, the J end lost 0 bases, and 8 bases lay between the germline ends. Germline V lookup: CDR1 SGHVS, CDR2 FQNEAQ. This CDR3 spans 15 amino acids. In nucleotides, the CDR3 is TGTGCCAGCAGCTTATTGCTAAGCTCCTACAATGAGCAGTTCTTC. Amino acids: CASSLLLSSYNEQFF.

The genes are TRBV5-4 and TRBJ2-5; D uncertain. Near its end, the DNA agrees better with TRBJ2-7, so the J call may be wrong. CDR1 and CDR2 from the germline V gene are SGHNT and YYREEE (reference sequence). CDR3 size: 14 residues. In DNA, the CDR3 is TGTGCCAGCAGCTCCGTTGGCGGTGGATACGAGCAGTACTTC. It yields the protein CASSSVGGGYEQYF.

The genes are TRBV12-5 and TRBJ2-1; D is uncertain. V was clipped by 8 bases and J by 0 bases, with 8 bases between them. CDR3 length: 13 amino acids. Germline V gene lookup returns CDR1 LGHNT and CDR2 FRNRAP. The CDR3 sequence: CASRASSYNEQFF. The CDR3 DNA follows: TGTGCTAGTCGGGCTAGCTCCTACAATGAGCAGTTCTTC.

As concerns this clone: An end of the junction does not agree with germline; a read error may underlie this. The chain couples TRBV4-3 to TRBJ1-1; the D is unclear. The length of the CDR3 is 12 residues. CDR1 LGHNA and CDR2 YSLEER come from the germline V gene. The CDR3 nucleotides are TGCGCCAGCAGCCAAGAAGGAGGCAGACGGCAATTT. Protein product: CASSQEGGRRQF.

V is TRBV10-3 and J is TRBJ2-7; D is possibly TRBD1 or TRBD2 (5 bases each). Trimming shortened V by 6 bases and J by 3 bases, and 21 bases separated the two germline ends. This CDR3 contains 16 residues. Per the germline V gene, CDR1 is ENHRY and CDR2 is SYGVKD. This CDR3 is CAISAPDGADYYEQYV. The CDR3 bases are TGTGCCATCAGCGCCCCAGACGGGGCAGATTACTACGAGCAGTACGTC.

V gene TRBV7-9 combines with J gene TRBJ2-3; 11 bases are a match to TRBD2. With V trimmed by 2 bases and J by 3 bases, 4 bases remained unmatched. Germline V gene data show CDR1 as SEHNR and CDR2 as FQNEAQ (reference sequence). There are 16 residues in the CDR3. For the CDR3, the DNA is TGTGCCAGCAGCTTATCTAGCGGGGGGCGAACAGATACGCAGTATTTT. Protein: CASSLSSGGRTDTQYF.

The chain couples TRBV27 to TRBJ1-5; D uncertain. The V end lost 2 bases, the J end lost 0 bases, and 11 bases lay between the germline ends. Germline V gene lookup returns CDR1 MNHEY and CDR2 SMNVEV (reference sequence). The CDR3 loop spans 16 amino acids. The CDR3 loop reads CASSLGSGYSNQPQHF. The DNA for the CDR3 is TGTGCCAGCAGTTTAGGTTCGGGGTATAGCAATCAGCCCCAGCATTTT.

The gene calls are TRBV6-4 and TRBJ1-1, with 7 positions matching TRBD1. Per the germline V gene, CDR1 is MRHNA and CDR2 is SNTAGT. V shed 4 bases, J shed 5 bases, and the junction held 7 bases outside the gene matches. The length of the CDR3 is 14 residues. CDR3 region: CASSVRGGETEAFF. The CDR3 region has the DNA TGTGCCAGCAGTGTGAGAGGGGGCGAAACTGAAGCTTTCTTT.

V gene TRBV7-2 combines with J gene TRBJ1-5; D is uncertain. In germline, CDR1 is SGHTA, CDR2 FQGNSA. Trimming left V 2 bases short and J 9 bases short, with 8 bases between. The CDR3 sequence is 12 residues long. CDR3 amino acids: CASSLSVGPQHF. CDR3 sequence (DNA): TGTGCCAGCAGCTTATCAGTCGGGCCCCAGCATTTT.

This rearrangement joins TRBV2 to TRBJ1-5, with TRBD1 identical over 8 bases. This CDR3 has 15 amino acids. V shed 5 bases, J shed 2 bases, and the junction held 5 bases outside the gene matches. Germline CDR1 reads SNHLY; CDR2 reads FYNNEI. The DNA of the CDR3 is TGTGCCAGCAGTCAGACAGGGGACGGCAATCAGCCCCAGCATTTT. The encoded protein is CASSQTGDGNQPQHF. The complete variable domain, with remaining parts taken from reference TRBV2 and TRBJ1-5, reads EPEVTQTPSHQVTQMGQEVILRCVPISNHLYFYWYRQILGQKVEFLVSFYNNEISEKSEIFDDQFSVERPDGSNFTLKIRSTKLEDSAMYFCASSQTGDGNQPQHFGDGTRLSIL.

This clone is a singleton in its sample. V is TRBV4-3 and J is TRBJ2-2; 10 bases map to TRBD2. From germline, CDR1 is LGHNA and CDR2 YSLEER. Trimming cost V 0 bases and J 4 bases; bases outside gene matches: 5. This CDR3 contains 17 residues. This CDR3 reads CASSQDSSGGPTGELFF. The CDR3 DNA sequence: TGCGCCAGCAGCCAAGATTCTAGCGGGGGACCCACCGGGGAGCTGTTTTTT.

This clone was seen only once. J is TRBJ2-2 and V is TRBV5-1; D gene ambiguous. Trimming shortened V by 6 bases and J by 0 bases, and 9 bases separated the two germline ends. In germline, CDR1 is SGHRS, CDR2 YFSETQ. This CDR3 has 14 amino acids. The CDR3 reads CASISAPNTGELFF. CDR3 nucleotides: TGCGCCAGCATATCCGCGCCGAACACCGGGGAGCTGTTTTTT.

This chain connects TRBV5-4 to TRBJ1-4, with TRBD1 matching 7 bases. Germline V gene lookup returns CDR1 SGHNT and CDR2 YYREEE (reference sequence). The V gene end was trimmed by 3 bases and the J gene end by 2 bases; junction bases not matched to a gene: 7. The CDR3 consists of 16 residues. As DNA, the CDR3 is TGTGCCAGCAGCTCACGACAGGGTGACACTAATGAAAAACTGTTTTTT. This translates into CASSSRQGDTNEKLFF. The full variable domain, completed using reference TRBV5-4 and TRBJ1-4, is ETGVTQSPTHLIKTRGQQVTLRCSSQSGHNTVSWYQQALGQGPQFIFQYYREEENGRGNFPPRFSGLQFPNYSSELNVNALELDDSALYLCASSSRQGDTNEKLFFGSGTQLSVL.

This rearrangement joins TRBV6-5 to TRBJ1-1, with D hard to call. Germline V CDR1 and CDR2: MNHEY, SVGAGI. Between the trimmed V and J ends, which lost 7 bases and 0 bases, there was a span of 3 bases. CDR3 size: 11 residues. The CDR3 reads CASTLNTEAFF. CDR3 DNA sequence: TGTGCCAGCACGCTGAACACTGAAGCTTTCTTT.

CDR3 in amino acids: CASSLSGGHLHF. The CDR3 nucleotides are TGTGCCAGCAGCTTATCCGGGGGCCACCTCCACTTT. This sequence joins TRBV11-2 and TRBJ1-6; D is perhaps TRBD1 (6 bases). The CDR3 runs 12 residues. The V and J ends lost 2 bases and 15 bases respectively, with 11 bases between them. The V gene's germline CDR1 is SGHAT and CDR2 FQNNGV.

The chain carries TRBV10-3 and TRBJ1-6; perhaps TRBD1 as D (6 bases). Germline CDR1 reads ENHRY; CDR2 reads SYGVKD. CDR3 length: 15 residues. The V and J ends lost 4 bases and 5 bases respectively, with 12 bases between them. CDR3 protein: CAISVEGENNSPLHF. The CDR3 DNA follows: TGTGCCATCAGTGTGGAGGGGGAGAATAATTCACCCCTCCACTTT.

The chain employs TRBV6-2 or TRBV6-3 and TRBJ2-6, with D uncertain. Looked up from germline, CDR1 is MNHEY and CDR2 is SVGEGT. CDR3 length equals 14 residues. V shed 4 bases and J shed 2 bases, with 6 bases lying between them. Here the CDR3 reads CASSFIAGANVLTF. The CDR3 nucleotides are TGTGCCAGCAGTTTTATCGCTGGGGCCAACGTCCTGACTTTC.

The genes are TRBV19 and TRBJ1-6; D gene unclear. Trimming stripped 10 bases from V and 0 bases from J, with 10 bases between. The CDR3 has 14 residues. Germline CDR1 is LNHDA and CDR2 is SQIVND (reference sequence). The CDR3 is CATHSGSYNSPLHF. CDR3 nucleotides: TGTGCCACCCACTCGGGCTCCTATAATTCACCCCTCCACTTT.

The V gene is TRBV20-1, the J gene TRBJ2-1, with D unclear. This CDR3 spans 11 amino acids. V shed 3 bases and J shed 6 bases, with 6 bases lying between them. Germline lookup yields CDR1 DFQATT and CDR2 SNEGSKA (reference sequence). The CDR3 reads CSASFGNEQFF. The CDR3, as DNA: TGCAGTGCTAGTTTTGGCAATGAGCAGTTCTTC.